This T cell receptor beta chain stems from a study of blood T cells in healthy people across ages (dated by TCRdb to the mid-2010s). As for the study more broadly: In model experiments, roughly one uniquely barcoded TCR beta cDNA molecule per two T cells was captured by template switching. Donors were grouped into four age groups: young (average roughly 17 years), middle-aged (39), aged (approximately 67) and long-lived (approximately 82). Age-related changes in TCR beta repertoire diversity were measured in the study by deep sequencing normalized with unique cDNA molecular identifiers. To avoid experimental bias, donors of different ages were spread randomly across the sequencing lanes. Two additional independent replicas of 1 million unique cDNA reads from the same blood draw were analyzed for two donors (one aged 18 to 29 and one aged 80 or older). General study outcomes and caveats: The percentage of naive T cells measured by flow cytometry correlated strongly with observed TCR beta diversity. Bulk unsorted PBMC profiling prevented conclusive comparison of naive and antigen-experienced compartments. Estimates of total diversity based on one million sequenced T cells were regarded as lower bounds and as underestimates. Compared with the aged group, the long-lived group had more naive CD4+ T cells, fewer expanded clones and increased TCR diversity, a pattern suggesting age selection. Observed TCR beta diversity per million T cells fell roughly linearly with age, and a significant reduction was already apparent by age about 36. The CMV infection status of donors was not known, potentially confounding age-related changes in expanded clonotypes.

V loses 3 bases at its end and J loses 1 base; junction bases beyond the gene matches: 5. CDR1 and CDR2 are drawn from the germline V gene: SGHRS, YFSETQ. The CDR3 runs 16 residues from the cysteine to the phenylalanine. The only DNA kept is the CDR3, 48 bases in frame from the first base. Systemically healthy Caucasian individuals from Russia, some 40 in total and aged roughly 6 to 95 years, were included as donors. Approximately 10 milliliters of peripheral blood were collected from each donor into EDTA-treated Vacutainer tubes. Ficoll-Paque density-gradient centrifugation was used to isolate PBMCs, with at least 6.5 million obtained per sample. Total RNA, at least 5.5 micrograms per sample, was extracted from PBMCs with Trizol reagent. For every donor, an aliquot of PBMCs went through flow cytometry to measure the percentages of naive CD45RAhigh/CD27high T cells. The sample holds a few counts of this clonotype. The antigen it recognizes is unknown. No per-base quality is available; no much larger clone lies one base away.

The method was 5' RACE. TCRdb lists the instrument as Illumina HiSeq 2500. A second PCR of roughly 7 to 12 cycles was run with a J-beta primer mix and a sample-barcoded 5' primer. Each TCR beta cDNA molecule received a unique molecular identifier from a template-switch 5' adaptor carrying 12 random nucleotides. Each sample yielded at least 3 million CDR3-containing paired-end reads. First-strand cDNA was synthesized from all RNA with the Mint cDNA synthesis kit, primed by a TRBC-specific oligonucleotide. Following uracil-DNA glycosylase treatment, a first 18-cycle PCR with universal primers M1SS and BC2_uni_R was performed on all cDNA. The authors' pipeline ran thus. For normalization, 1 million high-quality reads were randomly selected from each sample, with every read carrying a distinct molecular identifier. Reads sharing molecular identifiers were discarded rather than binned into consensus sequences. MiTCR, run with a Q25 quality threshold and the strictest error-elimination algorithm, handled CDR3 identification, clonotype clustering and error correction. A nonparametric unseen species model with Euler transformation was used to estimate lower-bound total TCR beta diversity. TCRdb trimmed the raw reads at Q25, called clones with MiXCR and kept productive beta chains. Records with the same CDR3 protein are collapsed into one entry carrying the most frequent genes and DNA. For this entry, the V and J calls and clone size follow TCRdb and not the study's own pipeline. The sample table records some 690,000 distinct CDR3 sequences; 22% of these occur just once. The biggest ten clones account for less than 25% of the sample.

This sequence originates from a man between 65 and 85 years old in good health. The specimen was blood. The chain uses TRBV5-1 and TRBJ2-1; 9 central nucleotides agree with TRBD1. The encoded CDR3 is CASSSTGGSSYNEQFF. The bases are TGCGCCAGCAGCTCGACAGGGGGTAGTTCCTACAATGAGCAGTTCTTC. Joined to the reference TRBV5-1 and TRBJ2-1 proteins, this CDR3 gives the full variable domain: KAGVTQTPRYLIKTRGQQVTLSCSPISGHRSVSWYQQTPGQGLQFLFEYFSETQRNKGNFPGRFSGRQFSNSRSEMNVSTLELGDSALYLCASSSTGGSSYNEQFFGPGTRLTVL.